The 25 T cell receptor beta chains listed next were all sequenced from one sample in a study of identical twins. TCRdb analysed the 5' RACE reads with MiXCR anew, one entry per CDR3 protein. The profile shows under 450,000 distinct CDR3 sequences, under 20% of them singletons. Sequenced material: naive T cells sorted from blood. The receptors shown here come from a man in his fifties in good health.

The chain combines TRBV20-1 with TRBJ2-5, with TRBD2 matching over 8 bases. The CDR3 has 12 residues. Germline CDR1 reads DFQATT; CDR2 reads SNEGSKA (reference sequence). V lost 6 bases to trimming and J lost 8 bases; unmatched junction nucleotides: 8. The CDR3 bases are TGCAGTGCCCTTGGACTAGCCGGAACCCAGTACTTC. It is translated as CSALGLAGTQYF.

CDR3 amino acids: CASSTQGGNGETQYF. The CDR3 bases are TGTGCCAGCAGCACCCAGGGGGGTAACGGAGAGACCCAGTACTTC. This chain links TRBV11-1 with TRBJ2-5; maybe TRBD1 (7 bases). This CDR3 region has 15 residues. V lost 5 bases, J lost 4 bases, and 17 bases lay in between. Germline-derived CDR1 and CDR2 are SGHAT and FQDESV (reference sequence).

J is TRBJ2-7 and V is TRBV5-1; TRBD1 is a possible D gene (6 bases). The germline V gene encodes CDR1 SGHRS and CDR2 YFSETQ. The CDR3 is 17 residues long. V lost 0 bases and J lost 2, with 18 bases in between. In DNA form, the CDR3 reads TGCGCCAGCAGCTTGGAACCAGTTGGGGGCTTACCCTACGAGCAGTACTTC. It encodes CASSLEPVGGLPYEQYF.

In its sample, this clonotype was seen many times. The chain joins TRBV20-1 to TRBJ2-7, with TRBD2 matching 11 bases. The germline V gene has CDR1 DFQATT and CDR2 SNEGSKA (reference sequence). CDR3 length equals 15 residues. J was trimmed by 3 bases and V by 2 bases; bases with no gene match: 6. CDR3 protein: CSARYPLAGVYEQYF. In DNA form, the CDR3 reads TGCAGTGCTAGATACCCACTAGCGGGAGTCTACGAGCAGTACTTC.

The genes are TRBV4-3 and TRBJ2-7, with 8 positions matching TRBD2. V was clipped by 1 base and J by 5 bases; unmatched bases: 4. The CDR3 consists of 14 residues. From germline, CDR1 is LGHNA and CDR2 YSLEER. The CDR3 DNA reads as TGCGCCAGCAGCCAAGGACTAGCGTTCGACGAGCAGTACTTC. It is translated as CASSQGLAFDEQYF.

This chain joins TRBV7-8 and TRBJ2-7; either TRBD1 or TRBD2 may fit D (6 bases each). Germline lookup yields CDR1 SGHVS and CDR2 FQNEAQ. This CDR3 is 16 amino acids long. V was pared by 2 bases and J by 3 bases, with 17 bases between. This CDR3 is CASSLSARGRGYEQYF. The CDR3 region has the DNA TGTGCCAGCAGCTTATCAGCCCGGGGGCGAGGCTACGAGCAGTACTTC.

In its sample, this clonotype was seen many times. The chain employs TRBV28 and TRBJ1-2; the D is unclear. Germline V lookup: CDR1 MDHEN, CDR2 SYDVKM. This CDR3 is 14 amino acids long. Trimming pared 2 bases from V and 2 bases from J, leaving 9 bases between. Here the CDR3 reads CASSLGNRNYGYTF. As DNA, the CDR3 is TGTGCCAGCAGTTTAGGTAACAGAAACTATGGCTACACCTTC.

The V call is TRBV5-1, the J call TRBJ1-4; 7 positions match TRBD1. Germline V gene lookup returns CDR1 SGHRS and CDR2 YFSETQ. V gave up 4 bases and J gave up 7 bases; unmatched junction bases: 4. The CDR3 has 13 amino acids. CDR3 sequence reads: CASSQQGSEKLFF. The CDR3 bases are TGCGCCAGCAGCCAACAGGGGAGTGAAAAACTGTTTTTT. The entire variable domain, with the rest obtained from reference TRBV5-1 and TRBJ1-4, is as follows: KAGVTQTPRYLIKTRGQQVTLSCSPISGHRSVSWYQQTPGQGLQFLFEYFSETQRNKGNFPGRFSGRQFSNSRSEMNVSTLELGDSALYLCASSQQGSEKLFFGSGTQLSVL.

This clonotype was detected ten times or more. V gene TRBV21-1 combines with J gene TRBJ2-7; the table calls TRBD1, which could not be checked here. TRBV21-1 is recorded as a pseudogene. CDR3 size: 17 residues. The CDR3 protein is CASSGQWTGRTNYEQYF. CDR3 DNA: TGTGCCAGCAGCGGACAATGGACAGGGAGGACTAACTACGAGCAGTACTTC.

In this sample, this clonotype turned up a few times. The chain is built from TRBV4-2 and TRBJ2-7; 7 nucleotides align to TRBD2. The CDR3 is made up of 17 amino acids. V lost 0 bases, J lost 1 base, and 9 bases stayed unmatched. The germline V gene has CDR1 LGHNA and CDR2 YNFKEQ. CDR3 bases: TGTGCCAGCAGCCAAGATGGGCTAGCGGCGGGGTCCTACGAGCAGTACTTC. Its translation: CASSQDGLAAGSYEQYF.

This clonotype was detected a few times. The chain combines TRBV5-6 with TRBJ1-4, with 7 bases identical to TRBD1. The V gene end was trimmed by 4 bases and the J gene end by 10 bases; junction bases not matched to a gene: 16. From germline, CDR1 is SGHDT and CDR2 YYEEEE. The CDR3 loop spans 16 amino acids. The CDR3 region has the DNA TGTGCCAGCAGCCAAAAAGGGACAGTGATTCAGGGAAAACTGTTTTTT. Its protein product is CASSQKGTVIQGKLFF. Drawing the rest from reference TRBV5-6 and TRBJ1-4, the complete variable domain is DAGVTQSPTHLIKTRGQQVTLRCSPKSGHDTVSWYQQALGQGPQFIFQYYEEEERQRGNFPDRFSGHQFPNYSSELNVNALLLGDSALYLCASSQKGTVIQGKLFFGSGTQLSVL.

This clonotype was observed at least ten times. J is TRBJ2-3 and V is TRBV28; D is unclear. The germline gives CDR1 MDHEN, CDR2 SYDVKM. CDR3 length: 14 amino acids. The V end was cut by 3 bases, the J end by 2 bases, with 9 bases between. The CDR3, as DNA: TGTGCCAGCAGTTTTTACTATAACACAGATACGCAGTATTTT. This gives the protein CASSFYYNTDTQYF.

This rearrangement joins TRBV7-2 to TRBJ1-1; TRBD1 matches 7 bases. Germline V gives CDR1 SGHTA, CDR2 FQGNSA. The length of the CDR3 is 13 residues. V shed 2 bases, J shed 6 bases, and the junction held 3 bases outside the gene matches. The CDR3 DNA reads as TGTGCCAGCAGCTTAAGACAGGGAGCTGAAGCTTTCTTT. Protein: CASSLRQGAEAFF.

A remark on this clonotype: A much larger clone lies a single base off, so this may be a read error. Here the CDR3 DNA reads TGTGCCAGCAGCACGCACCAGGGGTTCGCGAACAATGAGCAGTACTTC. Translating it yields CASSTHQGFANNEQYF. The chain joins TRBV7-6 to TRBJ2-7, with D possibly TRBD1 on 6 matching bases. Germline-derived CDR1 and CDR2 are SGHVS and FNYEAQ. This CDR3 contains 16 residues. The V end lost 5 bases, the J end lost 7 bases, and 24 bases lay between the germline ends.

V gene TRBV30 combines with J gene TRBJ1-1; perhaps TRBD1 as D (5 bases). V was clipped by 3 bases and J by 3 bases, with 17 bases between them. The CDR3 consists of 15 residues. The germline gives CDR1 GTSNPN, CDR2 SVGIG (reference sequence). The CDR3 nucleotides read TGTGCCTGGAGCGACATAGGCGAGGGGCACACTGAAGCTTTCTTT. Translated, it gives CAWSDIGEGHTEAFF.

This clonotype was seen at least ten times. The chain employs TRBV29-1 and TRBJ2-7; tentatively, D is TRBD2 (6 bases). The CDR3 spans 12 residues. Trimming removed 5 bases at V and 1 base at J, with 9 bases between. Germline values: CDR1 SQVTM, CDR2 ANQGSEA. The CDR3 region has the DNA TGCAGCGTTACGGGACTTTCCTACGAGCAGTACTTC. Amino acids: CSVTGLSYEQYF.

This clonotype was seen a handful of times. The chain employs TRBV4-2 and TRBJ2-1, with 8 bases aligning to TRBD2. Unmatched junction bases numbered 3, after V lost 0 bases and J lost 2 bases. Per the germline V gene, CDR1 is LGHNA and CDR2 is YNFKEQ. This CDR3 spans 16 amino acids. The CDR3 here is CASSQDPRGAYNEQFF. CDR3 DNA: TGTGCCAGCAGCCAAGATCCGCGGGGGGCCTACAATGAGCAGTTCTTC.

This clonotype came up many times. In DNA form, the CDR3 reads TGCGCCAGCAGCCGACAGGGAAACACTGAAGCTTTCTTT. Translation gives CASSRQGNTEAFF. The chain has TRBV5-1 and TRBJ1-1, with 7 bases aligning to TRBD1. The germline V gene has CDR1 SGHRS and CDR2 YFSETQ. Germline trimming cut 4 bases from V and 2 bases from J; bases unmatched to any gene: 2. The CDR3 sequence is 13 residues long.

V usage is TRBV6-5 and J usage is TRBJ2-3; D possibly matches TRBD1 or TRBD2 (5 bases each). From germline, CDR1 is MNHEY and CDR2 SVGAGI. The CDR3 runs 16 residues. Trimming shortened V by 0 bases and J by 2 bases, and 12 bases separated the two germline ends. CDR3 sequence: CASSYSRGGDTDTQYF. In nucleotides, the CDR3 is TGTGCCAGCAGTTACTCGAGGGGCGGCGACACAGATACGCAGTATTTT.

This clonotype has just a few counts. J is TRBJ2-7 and V is TRBV6-5; TRBD1 is a possible D gene (5 bases). Germline V lookup: CDR1 MNHEY, CDR2 SVGAGI. V lost 0 bases and J lost 4, with 13 bases in between. CDR3 length: 15 residues. CDR3 in DNA: TGTGCCAGCAGTTACTCGAATACAGGCAGATACGAGCAGTACTTC. Protein: CASSYSNTGRYEQYF.

The chain couples TRBV20-1 to TRBJ2-7; no definite D call. Germline lookup yields CDR1 DFQATT and CDR2 SNEGSKA (reference sequence). Between the trimmed V and J ends, which lost 2 bases and 3 bases, there was a span of 14 bases. The CDR3 totals 14 residues. In DNA form, the CDR3 reads TGCAGTGCTAGACATCCCCTTAACCTCTACGAGCAGTACTTC. This sequence encodes CSARHPLNLYEQYF.

This clonotype appeared a single time. V gene TRBV5-1 combines with J gene TRBJ2-3; 10 bases are shared with TRBD2. Germline V gene data show CDR1 as SGHRS and CDR2 as YFSETQ. There are 15 residues in the CDR3. V dropped 4 bases and J dropped 4; count of bases not matched to a gene: 6. The CDR3: CASSPASGGSDTQYF. Written as DNA, the CDR3 is TGCGCCAGCAGCCCGGCTAGCGGGGGTTCAGATACGCAGTATTTT.

This CDR3 is CASSQGWDQIYEQYF. The CDR3 nucleotides read TGCGCCAGCAGCCAAGGGTGGGACCAGATCTACGAGCAGTACTTC. V is TRBV4-3 and J is TRBJ2-7; D assignment may be TRBD1 or TRBD2 (5 bases each). Germline V gene data show CDR1 as LGHNA and CDR2 as YSLEER. The CDR3 contains 15 residues. With 1 base removed from V and 3 bases from J, the gap between germline ends came to 13 bases.

The CDR3 sequence is CSATGIATYNEQFF. The CDR3 bases are TGCAGTGCCACCGGCATAGCCACATACAATGAGCAGTTCTTC. The chain links TRBV20-1 to TRBJ2-1; no reliable D call. Trimming shortened V by 6 bases and J by 4 bases, and 16 bases separated the two germline ends. Per germline, CDR1 DFQATT and CDR2 SNEGSKA (reference sequence). The CDR3 spans 14 residues.

The chain couples TRBV20-1 to TRBJ2-3; D ambiguous. This CDR3 contains 15 residues. Germline lookup yields CDR1 DFQATT and CDR2 SNEGSKA (reference sequence). The V gene lost 0 bases and the J gene lost 2 bases, with 12 bases spanning the gap. CDR3 loop: CSARDGRIPTDTQYF. CDR3 DNA sequence: TGCAGTGCTAGAGATGGGCGGATACCCACAGATACGCAGTATTTT.